A selection of T cell receptor beta chains follows, all from one sample in a study of blood T cell repertoires in COVID-19. The table came from immunoSEQ multiplex PCR; TCRdb's copy has only in-frame clones and leaves some out. Here the sample spans 220,000 or so clones, almost 90% being singletons. Source material: PBMCs or T cells enriched from blood (not recorded which). Receptors originate from a man aged 25-45 years who had been exposed to COVID-19. The CDR3 runs from the conserved cysteine through the conserved F or W. The order of the fields is J gene, D gene, V gene, clone size, CDR3 DNA, CDR3 protein. D genes are given only for firm matches. The size entry is marked missing in some rows and otherwise reads once, few, many or a size class.

TRBJ2-2	TRBD1	TRBV28	.	TGTGCCAGCAGCAGACAGGGCCAACTATCCGGGGAGCTGTTTTTT	CASSRQGQLSGELFF
TRBJ1-4	.	TRBV6-5	once	TGTGCCAGCAGTCAGGAGACAGTGGGTGAAAAACTGTTTTTT	CASSQETVGEKLFF
TRBJ1-5	.	TRBV30	.	TGTGCCTGGAGTGACGTGAGGGGCAGGGACTCTAATCAGCCCCAGCATTTT	CAWSDVRGRDSNQPQHF
TRBJ1-5	.	TRBV19	.	TGTGCCAGTAGTATGGGGCGATCTAATCAGCCCCAGCATTTT	CASSMGRSNQPQHF
TRBJ2-3	.	TRBV29-1	.	TGCAGCGTTGAACGACAGGTCACAGATACGCAGTATTTT	CSVERQVTDTQYF
TRBJ1-4	TRBD1	TRBV7-8	.	TGTGCCAGCAGCTCCACAGGGGCAAATGAAAAACTGTTTTTT	CASSSTGANEKLFF
TRBJ2-2	TRBD1	TRBV19	.	TGTGCCAGTAGTATAAGATTAGAGGGGGCAAGGGTGTCCGGGGAGCTGTTTTTT	CASSIRLEGARVSGELFF
TRBJ1-1	.	TRBV18	.	TGTGCCAGCTCAGCCTACAGGTGGAACACTGAAGCTTTCTTT	CASSAYRWNTEAFF
TRBJ1-5	TRBD1	TRBV3-1/TRBV3-2	.	TGTGCCAGCAGCTACGGACAGGGAGAACAGCCCCAGCATTTT	CASSYGQGEQPQHF
TRBJ1-5	.	TRBV7-6	.	TGTGCCAGCAGCTCCTATAGCAATCAGCCCCAGCATTTT	CASSSYSNQPQHF
TRBJ2-3	.	TRBV11-1	.	TGTGCCAGCAAGGCCCCTAGCCGAAGCTTGACAGATACGCAGTATTTT	CASKAPSRSLTDTQYF
TRBJ2-7	.	TRBV3-1/TRBV3-2	.	TGTGCCAGCAGCCAAGCGGGGGGCCACTCCTACGAGCAGTACTTC	CASSQAGGHSYEQYF
TRBJ2-5	TRBD1	TRBV5-4	.	TGTGCCAGCAGCGGACCGGGACAGAAAGAGACCCAGTACTTC	CASSGPGQKETQYF
TRBJ1-6	TRBD1	TRBV19	.	TGTGCCAGTAGTCCCACCGACAGGGGGCCTTTCTCCTATAATTCACCCCTCCACTTT	CASSPTDRGPFSYNSPLHF
TRBJ2-3	TRBD1	TRBV19	.	TGTGCCAGTAGTATTGGGGGACAGGTAAATAAGGATACGCAGTATTTT	CASSIGGQVNKDTQYF
TRBJ2-3	TRBD2	TRBV5-1	.	TGCGCCAGCAGCTTCCTCGGTAGCGGGGGCCTTGTCCAAACAGATACGCAGTATTTT	CASSFLGSGGLVQTDTQYF
TRBJ2-1	TRBD2	TRBV9	.	TGTGCCAGCAGCGTAGGTAGCGGGGAGCAGTTCTTC	CASSVGSGEQFF
TRBJ1-1	.	TRBV19	few	TGTGCCAGTAGTACCCCCGCGCTGAACACTGAAGCTTTCTTT	CASSTPALNTEAFF
TRBJ1-2	.	TRBV6-5	.	TGTGCCAGCCACTACGGTCGGGGAGAGTATGGCTACACCTTC	CASHYGRGEYGYTF
TRBJ1-1	.	TRBV27	.	TGTGCCAGCAGTTCCCGTACCGGGACATCTAACACTGAAGCTTTCTTT	CASSSRTGTSNTEAFF
TRBJ2-1	.	TRBV3-1/TRBV3-2	.	TGTGCCAGCACCTTAGGAGGGGGGGGCCGGTACAATGAGCAGTTCTTC	CASTLGGGGRYNEQFF
TRBJ2-7	TRBD1	TRBV3-1/TRBV3-2	.	TGTGCCAGCAGCCCCCGGGGACAGGGCTACGAGCAGTACTTC	CASSPRGQGYEQYF
TRBJ1-5	TRBD1	TRBV29-1	.	TGCAGCGTGGGGGACAGAGGAGGCCAGCCCCAGCATTTT	CSVGDRGGQPQHF
TRBJ2-1	.	TRBV5-1	.	TGCGCCAGCAGCTTGGCCGGGACTCCGAACAATGAGCAGTTCTTC	CASSLAGTPNNEQFF
TRBJ1-4	TRBD1	TRBV7-6	.	TGTGCCAGCGGACAGGTCGACGAAAAACTGTTTTTT	CASGQVDEKLFF
TRBJ2-5	.	TRBV7-6	.	TGTGCCAGCAGCCCCAGGGATCGACAGAACCAAGAGACCCAGTACTTC	CASSPRDRQNQETQYF
TRBJ2-2	.	TRBV5-1	once	TGCGCCAGCAGCTCACAGAACACCGGGGAGCTGTTTTTT	CASSSQNTGELFF
TRBJ1-1	.	TRBV6-5	.	TGTGCCAGCAGACAGACAGGCCTCGACGCTTTCTTT	CASRQTGLDAFF
TRBJ1-2	.	TRBV5-1	.	TGCGCCAGCAGCCAGACAACGAGCTATGGCTACACCTTC	CASSQTTSYGYTF
TRBJ1-1	.	TRBV4-1	.	TGCGCCAGCAGCCAGGTACAGGGAAAACGGGGGAACACTGAAGCTTTCTTT	CASSQVQGKRGNTEAFF
TRBJ2-7	TRBD1	TRBV6-5	once	TGTGCCAGCAGTTACCGTGTTGACAGGGCCTACGAGCAGTACTTC	CASSYRVDRAYEQYF
TRBJ2-7	TRBD1	TRBV4-1	.	TGCGCCAGCAGCCAGGACAGGGGGACCTACGAGCAGTACTTC	CASSQDRGTYEQYF
TRBJ1-2	.	TRBV11-2	.	TGTGCCAGCAGCTTAGGAGGGATCCATGGCTACACCTTC	CASSLGGIHGYTF
TRBJ1-1	TRBD1	TRBV23-1	.	TGCGCCAGCAGTCGACAGGGAAACACTGAAGCTTTCTTT	CASSRQGNTEAFF